This paragraph covers one T cell receptor (beta chain) sequence. The antigen remains unidentified. The data derive from a study of CD8 T cells in ankylosing spondylitis. V lost 0 bases and J 4 bases, leaving 17 bases between the germline ends. CDR3 length: 17 residues. CDR1 SGHRS and CDR2 YFSETQ come from the germline V gene. TCRdb itself ran the 5' RACE reads through MiXCR, one entry per CDR3 protein. The table records some 300,000 distinct CDR3 sequences, around 21% of them present only once. General study points: Characteristic, it appeared, of ankylosing spondylitis blood was a TCR beta motif of eight highly homologous variants.

The TCR was taken from a female donor with ankylosing spondylitis or in good health (not recorded which). The rearrangement links TRBV5-1 to TRBJ2-1; perhaps TRBD2 as D (6 bases). The sequenced material came from blood, either unsorted or a sorted T cell fraction (not recorded which). CDR3 sequence: CASSLVGGSSTYNEQFF. The CDR3, as DNA: TGCGCCAGCAGCTTGGTGGGGGGTTCGAGTACATACAATGAGCAGTTCTTC.